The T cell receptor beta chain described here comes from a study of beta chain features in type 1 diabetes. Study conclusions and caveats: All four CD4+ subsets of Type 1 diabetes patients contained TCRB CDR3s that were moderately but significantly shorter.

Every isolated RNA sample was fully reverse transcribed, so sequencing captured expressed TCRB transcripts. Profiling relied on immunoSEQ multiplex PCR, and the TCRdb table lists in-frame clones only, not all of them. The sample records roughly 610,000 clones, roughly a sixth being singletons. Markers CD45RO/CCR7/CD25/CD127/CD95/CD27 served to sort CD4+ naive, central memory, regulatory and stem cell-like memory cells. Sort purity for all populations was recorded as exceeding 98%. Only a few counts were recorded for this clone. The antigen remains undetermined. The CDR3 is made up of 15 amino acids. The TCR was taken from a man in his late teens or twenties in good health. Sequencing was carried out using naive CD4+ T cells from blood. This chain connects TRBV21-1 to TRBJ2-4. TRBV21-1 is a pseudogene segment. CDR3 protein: CASSKPNPRDRGLYF. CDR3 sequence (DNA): TGTGCCAGCAGCAAACCGAACCCGAGGGACCGTGGTTTATACTTC.